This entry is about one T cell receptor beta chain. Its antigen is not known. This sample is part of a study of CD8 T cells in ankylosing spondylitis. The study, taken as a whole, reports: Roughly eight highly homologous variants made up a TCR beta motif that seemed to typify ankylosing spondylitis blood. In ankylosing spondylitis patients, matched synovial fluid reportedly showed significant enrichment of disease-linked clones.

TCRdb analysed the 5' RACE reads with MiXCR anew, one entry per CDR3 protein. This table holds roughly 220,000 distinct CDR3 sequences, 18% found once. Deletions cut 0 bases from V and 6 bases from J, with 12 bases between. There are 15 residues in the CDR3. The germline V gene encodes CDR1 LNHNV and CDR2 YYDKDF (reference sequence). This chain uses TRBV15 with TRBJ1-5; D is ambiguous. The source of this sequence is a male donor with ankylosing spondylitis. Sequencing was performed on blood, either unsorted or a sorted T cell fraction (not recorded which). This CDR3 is CATSRDPGVGQPQHF. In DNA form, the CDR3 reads TGTGCCACCAGCAGAGATCCCGGGGTCGGTCAGCCCCAGCATTTT. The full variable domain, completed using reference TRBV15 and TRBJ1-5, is DAMVIQNPRYQVTQFGKPVTLSCSQTLNHNVMYWYQQKSSQAPKLLFHYYDKDFNNEADTPDNFQSRRPNTSFCFLDIRSPGLGDTAMYLCATSRDPGVGQPQHFGDGTRLSIL.